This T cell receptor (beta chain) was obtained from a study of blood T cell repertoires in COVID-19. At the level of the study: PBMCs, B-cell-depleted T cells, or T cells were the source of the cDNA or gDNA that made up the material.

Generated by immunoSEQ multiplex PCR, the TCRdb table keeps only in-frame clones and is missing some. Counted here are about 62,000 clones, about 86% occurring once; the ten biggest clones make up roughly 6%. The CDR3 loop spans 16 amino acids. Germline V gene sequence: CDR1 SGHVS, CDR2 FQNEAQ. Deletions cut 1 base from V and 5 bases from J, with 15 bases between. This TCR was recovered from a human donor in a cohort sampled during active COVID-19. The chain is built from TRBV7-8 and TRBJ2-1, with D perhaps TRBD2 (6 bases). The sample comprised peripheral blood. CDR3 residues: CASSLVATSWDNEQFF. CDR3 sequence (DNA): TGTGCCAGCAGCTTAGTTGCGACTAGTTGGGACAATGAGCAGTTCTTC.